The 29 T cell receptor beta chains below come from one sample, sequenced in a study of T cell responses to AZD1222 COVID-19 vaccine (dated by TCRdb to about 2021). Preparation of the library involved the immunoSEQ multiplex PCR assay. Held by TCRdb, this immuneACCESS table contains in-frame sequences only and omits some clones. Under half of the omission traces to an unresolved V gene where checked; the cause of the rest is unknown. This sample lists about 140,000 clones; just over 90% were detected once. Jointly, the top ten make up approximately 2% of the sample. The time point label, read with the paper, signifies: about 28 days (+/-7) after the second vaccine dose. This material consisted of peripheral blood, taken 28 days after the second AZD1222 dose. The receptor set was obtained from an adult who received the AZD1222 COVID-19 vaccine.

This clone is a singleton in its sample. This chain connects TRBV5-1 to TRBJ2-7; 7 bases match TRBD2. Germline V gives CDR1 SGHRS, CDR2 YFSETQ. The CDR3 loop spans 14 amino acids. The ends lost 4 bases at V and 3 bases at J; junction bases unmatched: 7. The CDR3 loop reads CASSMSGVSYEQYF. The CDR3 coding sequence is TGCGCCAGCAGCATGAGCGGGGTGAGCTACGAGCAGTACTTC.

V usage is TRBV15 and J usage is TRBJ1-2; no firm D call. There are 18 residues in the CDR3. Trimming pared 2 bases from V and 4 bases from J, leaving 23 bases between. Germline values: CDR1 LNHNV, CDR2 YYDKDF (reference sequence). CDR3 loop: CATSRSSGQAGEVYGYTF. CDR3 sequence (DNA): TGTGCCACCAGCAGATCGTCCGGCCAGGCGGGAGAGGTCTATGGCTACACCTTC. Full variable domain (missing parts from reference TRBV15 and TRBJ1-2): DAMVIQNPRYQVTQFGKPVTLSCSQTLNHNVMYWYQQKSSQAPKLLFHYYDKDFNNEADTPDNFQSRRPNTSFCFLDIRSPGLGDTAMYLCATSRSSGQAGEVYGYTFGSGTRLTVV.

The CDR3 DNA reads as TGTGCCAGCAGCTCACAGGGGGCTGGAAACACCATATATTTT. It yields the protein CASSSQGAGNTIYF. The chain couples TRBV13 to TRBJ1-3; 8 bases match TRBD1. J was trimmed by 2 bases and V by 4 bases; bases with no gene match: 1. The CDR3 is 14 residues long. Germline CDR1 is PRHDT and CDR2 is FYEKMQ (reference sequence).

The V gene is TRBV28, the J gene TRBJ1-1; D not certain. Germline values: CDR1 MDHEN, CDR2 SYDVKM. Trimming took off 5 bases at V and 7 bases at J, with 14 bases between the two ends. The CDR3 loop spans 13 amino acids. CDR3 sequence (DNA): TGTGCCAGCAGTCCGACGGGTAGGAATGAAGCTTTCTTT. This sequence encodes CASSPTGRNEAFF.

The J gene is TRBJ1-2, the V gene TRBV6-5, with TRBD1 matching over 7 bases. The V and J ends lost 6 bases and 0 bases, in that order; junction bases with no gene match: 4. Germline V lookup: CDR1 MNHEY, CDR2 SVGAGI. CDR3 length equals 14 residues. For the CDR3, the DNA is TGTGCCAGCAGGGGGGGGACAGCTAACTATGGCTACACCTTC. The encoded protein is CASRGGTANYGYTF.

V usage is TRBV7-2 and J usage is TRBJ1-3; D is perhaps TRBD1 (5 bases). The CDR3 spans 16 residues. V lost 2 bases and J 0 bases, leaving 11 bases between the germline ends. The V gene's germline CDR1 is SGHTA and CDR2 FQGNSA. The CDR3 region is CASSLYLGDSGNTIYF. The CDR3 DNA sequence: TGTGCCAGCAGCTTATACTTGGGGGACTCTGGAAACACCATATATTTT.

V gene TRBV5-1 combines with J gene TRBJ2-2, with TRBD2 identical over 11 bases. Germline assignment: CDR1 SGHRS and CDR2 YFSETQ. This CDR3 is built from 16 residues. Germline trimming cut 7 bases from V and 6 bases from J; bases unmatched to any gene: 11. This CDR3 is CASAYSGRASAGELFF. The CDR3 bases are TGCGCCAGCGCCTATAGCGGGAGGGCCTCGGCCGGGGAGCTGTTTTTT.

The chain uses TRBV5-1 and TRBJ2-2; TRBD2 might be the D (5 bases). Per germline, CDR1 SGHRS and CDR2 YFSETQ. The CDR3 is made up of 15 amino acids. V was shortened by 0 bases and J by 4 bases, with 10 bases between the two germline ends. The CDR3 loop reads CASSLARGLTGELFF. CDR3 nucleotides: TGCGCCAGCAGCTTGGCTCGGGGTCTCACCGGGGAGCTGTTTTTT.

The chain is built from TRBV9 and TRBJ2-1, with a possible D match to TRBD2 (6 bases). V was pared by 3 bases and J by 3 bases, with 7 bases between. The CDR3 has 13 amino acids. Germline CDR1 is SGDLS and CDR2 is YYNGEE. CDR3 sequence (DNA): TGTGCCAGCAGCGCGGGACTCTACAATGAGCAGTTCTTC. Translated, it gives CASSAGLYNEQFF.

The J gene is TRBJ2-1, the V gene TRBV24-1, with D tentatively TRBD1 or TRBD2 (5 bases each). Deletions cut 3 bases from V and 5 bases from J, with 13 bases between. The CDR3 contains 15 residues. The germline V gene has CDR1 KGHDR and CDR2 SFDVKD. The CDR3 sequence: CATSDPGSRDNEQFF. CDR3 coding DNA: TGTGCCACCAGTGATCCGGGATCCAGGGACAATGAGCAGTTCTTC.

This clone was observed a few times. The V and J genes are TRBV6-5 and TRBJ2-3, with 12 bases aligning to TRBD2. The CDR3 has 15 amino acids. Germline V gives CDR1 MNHEY, CDR2 SVGAGI. Losses at the gene ends were 6 bases for V and 7 bases for J; bases not matched to a gene: 8. As DNA, the CDR3 is TGTGCCAGCAGGACTAGCGGGGGCCCGGGGTATACGCAGTATTTT. It translates to CASRTSGGPGYTQYF.

The gene calls are TRBV5-1 and TRBJ1-2; D unresolved. CDR1 is SGHRS, CDR2 YFSETQ, per germline. V gave up 3 bases and J gave up 1 base, with 7 bases separating them. This CDR3 contains 13 residues. The CDR3 loop reads CASSSSINYGYTF. Here the CDR3 DNA reads TGCGCCAGCAGCTCGTCAATTAACTATGGCTACACCTTC.

This chain connects TRBV6-6 to TRBJ1-2; tentatively, D is TRBD1 (6 bases). CDR1 is MNHNY, CDR2 SVGAGI, per germline (reference sequence). CDR3 size: 13 residues. Deletions cut 0 bases from V and 6 bases from J, with 8 bases between. The CDR3 bases are TGTGCCAGCAGTTACTCAGGGGGGGATGGCTACACCTTC. The encoded protein is CASSYSGGDGYTF.

The V gene is TRBV7-2, the J gene TRBJ2-3; D ambiguous. The CDR3 contains 15 residues. V gave up 5 bases and J gave up 0 bases, with 12 bases separating them. Germline values: CDR1 SGHTA, CDR2 FQGNSA. As DNA, the CDR3 is TGTGCCAGCAGCCCCCAGCGAGGTAGCACAGATACGCAGTATTTT. Residues: CASSPQRGSTDTQYF.

The chain recombines TRBV27 with TRBJ1-1; D might be TRBD1 (5 bases). The CDR3 sequence is 18 residues long. Germline V gene sequence: CDR1 MNHEY, CDR2 SMNVEV (reference sequence). Between the trimmed V and J ends, which lost 2 bases and 3 bases, there was a span of 22 bases. The CDR3 sequence is CASSLSIRQGRGYTEAFF. The CDR3 coding sequence is TGTGCCAGCAGTTTAAGTATAAGGCAGGGAAGAGGGTACACTGAAGCTTTCTTT.

The chain links TRBV6-4 to TRBJ2-1, with 11 positions matching TRBD2. CDR1 is MRHNA, CDR2 SNTAGT, per germline. There are 17 residues in the CDR3. The trim removed 3 bases at V and 6 bases at J, leaving 10 bases unmatched. CDR3 DNA sequence: TGTGCCAGCAGTGAATCCTTTAGCGGGAGGGCCTTCAATGAGCAGTTCTTC. Protein sequence: CASSESFSGRAFNEQFF.

The chain carries TRBV7-3 and TRBJ2-3; D is uncertain. V was pared by 5 bases and J by 2 bases, with 8 bases between. The V gene's germline CDR1 is SGHTA and CDR2 FQGTGA. The CDR3 is 13 amino acids. The CDR3 loop is CASSKDFTDTQYF. CDR3 nucleotide sequence: TGTGCCAGCAGCAAGGATTTCACAGATACGCAGTATTTT.

V usage is TRBV5-1 and J usage is TRBJ2-2; D gene unclear. CDR1 and CDR2 (germline): SGHRS, YFSETQ. Trimming removed 0 bases from V and 4 bases from J, with 10 bases in between. This CDR3 region has 15 residues. The CDR3 DNA sequence: TGCGCCAGCAGCTTGGGATGGGGTCTCACCGGGGAGCTGTTTTTT. Its protein product is CASSLGWGLTGELFF.

The table lists this clone with a count of one. The rearrangement links TRBV6-5 to TRBJ1-2, with 7 bases matching TRBD1. V shed 5 bases and J 6 bases; nucleotides not matched to a gene: 6. CDR3 size: 13 residues. Germline V gene lookup returns CDR1 MNHEY and CDR2 SVGAGI. The CDR3 DNA reads as TGTGCCAGCAGTAGACAGGGTTTGCATGGCTACACCTTC. This encodes CASSRQGLHGYTF.

The V and J genes are TRBV2 and TRBJ1-2; tentative D call: TRBD1 (5 bases). Germline lookup yields CDR1 SNHLY and CDR2 FYNNEI. V was shortened by 6 bases and J by 4 bases, with 12 bases between the two germline ends. The CDR3 is 13 residues long. In nucleotides, the CDR3 is TGTGCCAGCAGAAAGGACACAAGCTATGGCTACACCTTC. Its protein is CASRKDTSYGYTF.

The rearrangement links TRBV7-9 to TRBJ2-2; TRBD1 matches at 11 bases. Trimming cost V 5 bases and J 5 bases; bases outside gene matches: 10. The germline CDR1 and CDR2 sequences are SEHNR and FQNEAQ (reference sequence). This CDR3 contains 17 residues. The CDR3 protein is CASSPEGQGASTGELFF. The CDR3 DNA reads as TGTGCCAGCAGCCCAGAAGGACAGGGGGCGAGTACCGGGGAGCTGTTTTTT.

The chain links TRBV29-1 to TRBJ2-3; 7 nucleotides line up with TRBD1. V lost 4 bases to trimming and J lost 2 bases; unmatched junction nucleotides: 12. This CDR3 comprises 16 residues. Germline V gene data show CDR1 as SQVTM and CDR2 as ANQGSEA. The CDR3 loop is CSVGPGQRDSTDTQYF. The CDR3 nucleotides read TGCAGCGTTGGACCGGGACAGAGAGATTCCACAGATACGCAGTATTTT.

The chain is built from TRBV29-1 and TRBJ1-3, with a possible D match to TRBD1 (5 bases). Trimming pared 2 bases from V and 0 bases from J, leaving 11 bases between. The germline V gene encodes CDR1 SQVTM and CDR2 ANQGSEA. The CDR3 consists of 15 residues. CDR3 residues: CSVELAGLSGNTIYF. In DNA form, the CDR3 reads TGCAGCGTTGAACTCGCAGGGCTCTCTGGAAACACCATATATTTT.

This chain links TRBV11-3 with TRBJ2-2, with D perhaps being TRBD1 or TRBD2 (5 bases each). The CDR3 is 14 amino acids. The V gene's germline CDR1 is SGHNT and CDR2 YENEEA. V shed 5 bases and J shed 2 bases, with 9 bases lying between them. CDR3 region: CASSPGPNTGELFF. CDR3 nucleotide sequence: TGTGCCAGCAGCCCGGGACCTAACACCGGGGAGCTGTTTTTT.

This chain links TRBV28 with TRBJ2-7; 7 bases match TRBD2. This CDR3 has 15 residues. Germline V gene data show CDR1 as MDHEN and CDR2 as SYDVKM. V was clipped by 6 bases and J by 0 bases; unmatched bases: 8. The CDR3 spells CASSPAGGGSYEQYF. As DNA, the CDR3 is TGTGCCAGCAGCCCCGCAGGCGGGGGCTCCTACGAGCAGTACTTC.

The chain joins TRBV20-1 to TRBJ1-1, with a weak D call TRBD1 (5 bases). The CDR3 has 11 residues. Germline V gene data show CDR1 as DFQATT and CDR2 as SNEGSKA (reference sequence). Between the trimmed V and J ends, which lost 6 bases and 10 bases, there was a span of 15 bases. In DNA, the CDR3 is TGCAGTGCCCAAAGACAGACTCGAGCTTTCTTT. Encoded protein: CSAQRQTRAFF.

V usage is TRBV3-1 (or the pseudogene TRBV3-2) and J usage is TRBJ2-7; 11 bases line up with TRBD2. The CDR3 covers 15 residues. Germline V gene data show CDR1 as LGHDT and CDR2 as YNNKEL (reference sequence). The V and J ends lost 1 base and 4 bases, in that order; junction bases with no gene match: 3. The DNA of the CDR3 is TGTGCCAGCAGCCAAGGGGCTAGCGGGAGGTACGAGCAGTACTTC. This gives the protein CASSQGASGRYEQYF.

CDR3 amino acids: CSASRLSGVLAKNIQYF. The CDR3 nucleotides read TGCAGTGCTAGTCGGTTGAGCGGGGTTCTAGCCAAAAACATTCAGTACTTC. The chain combines TRBV20-1 with TRBJ2-4, with 7 bases lining up with TRBD2. The CDR3 loop spans 17 amino acids. Germline values: CDR1 DFQATT, CDR2 SNEGSKA (reference sequence). Trimming cost V 3 bases and J 0 bases; bases outside gene matches: 11.

The chain recombines TRBV5-1 with TRBJ1-4, with D maybe TRBD1 (5 bases). The germline gives CDR1 SGHRS, CDR2 YFSETQ. The ends were cut back, 7 bases at V and 2 bases at J, with 18 bases in the middle. The CDR3 is made up of 16 amino acids. The CDR3 region has the DNA TGCGCCAGCGGACGGGGCACGTCGAGCACTAATGAAAAACTGTTTTTT. Protein product: CASGRGTSSTNEKLFF.